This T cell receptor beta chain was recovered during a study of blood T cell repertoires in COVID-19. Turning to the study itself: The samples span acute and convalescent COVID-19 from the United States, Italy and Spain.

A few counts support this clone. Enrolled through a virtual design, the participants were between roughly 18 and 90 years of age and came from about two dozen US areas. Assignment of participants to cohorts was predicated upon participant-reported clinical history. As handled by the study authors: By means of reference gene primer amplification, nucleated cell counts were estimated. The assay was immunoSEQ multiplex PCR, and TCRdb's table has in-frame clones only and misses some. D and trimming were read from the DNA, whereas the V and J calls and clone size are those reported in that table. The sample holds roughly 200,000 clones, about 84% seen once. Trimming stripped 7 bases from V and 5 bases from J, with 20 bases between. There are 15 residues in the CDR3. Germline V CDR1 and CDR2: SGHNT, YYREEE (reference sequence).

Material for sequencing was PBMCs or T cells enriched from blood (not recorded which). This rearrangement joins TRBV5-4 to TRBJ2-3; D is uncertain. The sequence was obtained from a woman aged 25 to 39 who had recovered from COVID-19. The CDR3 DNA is TGTGCCAGCTTTACACTTTTTGATTCGGGAGATACGCAGTATTTT. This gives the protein CASFTLFDSGDTQYF.